Below are 24 T cell receptor beta chains sequenced from a single sample in a study of Graves' ophthalmopathy and Graves' hyperthyroidism. RNA served as the template for amplifying TCR beta CDR3 regions. HTBI-primed first-round RT-PCR preceded second-round multiplex PCR. Each CDR3 protein gets one entry after TCRdb re-called the multiplex PCR reads with MiXCR. Among about 620,000 distinct CDR3 sequences, approximately 21% were seen once, and the ten largest hold roughly 6.9%. The sequenced material came from peripheral blood. The receptors shown here come from a woman aged 18-30 years with stable Graves' hyperthyroidism. Some clones in this sample may be carry-over from other donors' samples.

As to this clonotype: The conserved closing phenylalanine or tryptophan is absent in this CDR3, likely reflecting a read error. This chain links TRBV7-8 with TRBJ1-5; TRBD1 matches at 8 bases. This CDR3 is built from 18 residues. V dropped 3 bases and J dropped 2; count of bases not matched to a gene: 12. Germline V gives CDR1 SGHVS, CDR2 FQNEAQ. CDR3 in amino acids: CASSFVTGAVRGNQPQHL. The CDR3 nucleotides are TGTGCCAGCAGCTTCGTGACAGGGGCCGTCCGGGGCAATCAGCCCCAGCATTTG.

Of note for this clonotype: This may arise from a read error, as a much more abundant clone is one base away. The gene calls are TRBV6-4 and TRBJ1-5; tentatively, D is TRBD1 (5 bases). CDR3 length equals 19 residues. Per germline, CDR1 MRHNA and CDR2 SNTAGT. Trimming took 2 bases from V and 3 from J, leaving 23 bases between them. The CDR3 is CASSDPGRLAPSPNQPQHF. DNA of the CDR3: TGTGCCAGCAGTGACCCGGGACGGCTGGCCCCGAGCCCCAATCAGCCCCAGCATTTT.

The J gene is TRBJ2-5, the V gene TRBV20-1; D not certain. Per the germline V gene, CDR1 is DFQATT and CDR2 is SNEGSKA (reference sequence). V lost 1 base and J lost 2, with 8 bases in between. The CDR3 extends over 13 amino acids. The CDR3 DNA is TGCAGTGCTAGAGTAGACGGGCAAGAGACCCAGTACTTC. Protein product: CSARVDGQETQYF.

This sequence joins TRBV7-9 and TRBJ1-1, with TRBD1 matching over 8 bases. The V gene's germline CDR1 is SEHNR and CDR2 FQNEAQ (reference sequence). The CDR3 is 12 residues long. The trim removed 2 bases at V and 13 bases at J, leaving 6 bases unmatched. Here the CDR3 DNA reads TGTGCCAGCAGCTTACAAGACAGGGGAGGTTTCTTT. Translating gives CASSLQDRGGFF.

In its sample, this clonotype was seen many times. J is TRBJ2-7 and V is TRBV9, with a tentative D call TRBD1 (5 bases). In germline, CDR1 is SGDLS, CDR2 YYNGEE. CDR3 size: 14 residues. The V gene lost 4 bases and the J gene lost 0 bases, with 11 bases spanning the gap. The CDR3 DNA follows: TGTGCCAGCAGCCCCCGACAGAGCTCCTACGAGCAGTACTTC. Translation gives CASSPRQSSYEQYF.

This clonotype was counted at least ten times. This chain connects TRBV6-5 to TRBJ1-6; D is unclear. This CDR3 region has 16 residues. Germline CDR1 and CDR2: MNHEY and SVGAGI. The V gene lost 7 bases and the J gene lost 0 bases, with 13 bases spanning the gap. The CDR3 loop reads CASITDLISYNSPLHF. Here the CDR3 DNA reads TGTGCCAGCATTACAGACCTGATCTCCTATAATTCACCCCTCCACTTT.

This clonotype was seen many times. This sequence joins TRBV6-5 and TRBJ2-5; either TRBD1 or TRBD2 may supply D (6 bases each). V shed 8 bases and J shed 5 bases, with 15 bases lying between them. Germline CDR1 and CDR2: MNHEY and SVGAGI. The CDR3 is 13 amino acids. CDR3 loop: CASRVGGLETQYF. Written as DNA, the CDR3 is TGTGCCAGCCGCGTGGGGGGCTTGGAGACCCAGTACTTC.

This clonotype has a single count. The chain recombines TRBV28 with TRBJ1-1, with D unresolved. Looked up from germline, CDR1 is MDHEN and CDR2 is SYDVKM. The CDR3 sequence is 15 residues long. V lost 6 bases and J lost 1, with 15 bases in between. The CDR3 region has the DNA TGTGCCAGCAGCGGTCCCTTGTTAGGGAACACTGAAGCTTTCTTT. It yields the protein CASSGPLLGNTEAFF.

This clonotype was found many times. The chain carries TRBV2 and TRBJ2-7; either TRBD1 or TRBD2 may supply D (6 bases each). The germline gives CDR1 SNHLY, CDR2 FYNNEI. Trimming took 8 bases from V and 2 from J, leaving 25 bases between them. This CDR3 is built from 17 residues. DNA for the CDR3: TGTGCCAGCGAAGAAGGTGGGGGGCAGAACGGGGCCTACGAGCAGTACTTC. It is translated as CASEEGGGQNGAYEQYF.

This clonotype was detected ten times or more. The J gene is TRBJ1-3, the V gene TRBV20-1, with D perhaps TRBD1 (6 bases). CDR3 length: 14 residues. V was clipped by 3 bases and J by 4 bases, with 13 bases between them. CDR1 is DFQATT, CDR2 SNEGSKA, per germline (reference sequence). The CDR3: CSASGQGKGNTIYF. The CDR3 DNA reads TGCAGTGCTAGTGGGCAGGGGAAAGGAAACACCATATATTTT.

The chain is built from TRBV20-1 and TRBJ1-2; D is perhaps TRBD1 (5 bases). CDR3 size: 13 residues. Germline CDR1 and CDR2: DFQATT and SNEGSKA (reference sequence). V gave up 3 bases and J gave up 5 bases, with 13 bases separating them. CDR3 residues: CSASPGAGYGYTF. CDR3 nucleotides: TGCAGTGCTAGCCCCGGGGCAGGGTATGGCTACACCTTC.

The sample holds many counts of this clonotype. The chain employs TRBV7-6 and TRBJ2-2; no definite D call. Germline values: CDR1 SGHVS, CDR2 FNYEAQ. The CDR3 is made up of 14 amino acids. The V end lost 1 base, the J end lost 6 bases, and 9 bases lay between the germline ends. CDR3 coding DNA: TGTGCCAGCAGCTTAGTGATGGTCCCCGGGGAGCTGTTTTTT. Translated: CASSLVMVPGELFF. Looking up the rest from reference TRBV7-6 and TRBJ2-2 gives the full variable domain: GAGVSQSPRYKVTKRGQDVALRCDPISGHVSLYWYRQALGQGPEFLTYFNYEAQQDKSGLPNDRFSAERPEGSISTLTIQRTEQRDSAMYRCASSLVMVPGELFFGEGSRLTVL.

The table lists this clonotype with many counts. The chain links TRBV20-1 to TRBJ2-7; D may be TRBD1 (5 bases). The CDR3 length is 12 residues. Per germline, CDR1 DFQATT and CDR2 SNEGSKA (reference sequence). The germline V and J ends were trimmed by 3 bases and 4 bases, with 10 bases remaining between them. The CDR3 is CSASARVYEQYF. The CDR3 DNA sequence: TGCAGTGCTAGCGCCAGGGTTTACGAGCAGTACTTC.

The table lists this clonotype with many counts. The chain joins TRBV11-2 to TRBJ1-1, with a possible D match to TRBD1 (5 bases). Trimming took off 2 bases at V and 2 bases at J, with 12 bases between the two ends. The CDR3 extends over 15 amino acids. Germline CDR1 reads SGHAT; CDR2 reads FQNNGV. DNA for the CDR3: TGTGCCAGCAGCTTAACCCCAGGGTTCAACACTGAAGCTTTCTTT. Its translation: CASSLTPGFNTEAFF.

This clonotype occurred many times. The V gene is TRBV12-3 or TRBV12-4, the J gene TRBJ2-5, with TRBD1 identical over 7 bases. V trimming: 2 bases; J trimming: 5 bases; junction bases outside the gene matches: 11. This CDR3 spans 16 amino acids. This CDR3 is CASSLTGQRLAETQYF. CDR3 nucleotides: TGTGCCAGCAGTTTAACGGGACAGCGTCTTGCGGAGACCCAGTACTTC.

This clonotype was counted ten times or more. This chain connects TRBV11-2 to TRBJ1-6, with D possibly matching TRBD1 (5 bases). Germline V CDR1 and CDR2: SGHAT, FQNNGV. The CDR3 runs 14 residues. Trimming took off 1 base at V and 10 bases at J, with 11 bases between the two ends. CDR3 in DNA: TGTGCCAGCAGCTTAGCGGGACGGTACTCACCCCTCCACTTT. Translation: CASSLAGRYSPLHF. Full variable domain (outside the CDR3, taken from reference TRBV11-2 and TRBJ1-6): EAGVAQSPRYKIIEKRQSVAFWCNPISGHATLYWYQQILGQGPKLLIQFQNNGVVDDSQLPKDRFSAERLKGVDSTLKIQPAKLEDSAVYLCASSLAGRYSPLHFGNGTRLTVT.

The CDR3 spells CASSSSGTDEQYF. DNA of the CDR3: TGTGCCAGCAGTTCCTCCGGGACCGACGAGCAGTACTTC. The J gene is TRBJ2-7, the V gene TRBV12-3 or TRBV12-4; D might be TRBD1 or TRBD2, each matching 5 bases. The CDR3 sequence is 13 residues long. The germline V and J ends were trimmed by 4 bases and 5 bases, with 12 bases remaining between them.

This clonotype has a handful of counts. The CDR3 region has the DNA TGTGCCAGCAGTTCCCTACCAAGACAATTCCTCCAAGAGACCCAGTACTTC. Translated: CASSSLPRQFLQETQYF. The V gene is TRBV27, the J gene TRBJ2-5; D is uncertain. Germline CDR1 is MNHEY and CDR2 is SMNVEV (reference sequence). The CDR3 sequence is 17 residues long. With 4 bases removed from V and 1 base from J, the gap between germline ends came to 19 bases.

The chain couples TRBV27 to TRBJ1-1, with D tentatively TRBD1 (5 bases). V shed 11 bases and J shed 3 bases, with 16 bases lying between them. CDR1 and CDR2 (germline): MNHEY, SMNVEV (reference sequence). CDR3 length equals 13 residues. As DNA, the CDR3 is TGTGCCGCCTGCAACCAGGGAGACACTGAAGCTTTCTTT. Its translation is CAACNQGDTEAFF.

The V gene is TRBV15, the J gene TRBJ1-5; TRBD1 might be the D (5 bases). This CDR3 contains 16 residues. V lost 4 bases and J lost 0, with 13 bases in between. Germline V CDR1 and CDR2: LNHNV, YYDKDF (reference sequence). CDR3 sequence reads: CATSNSRGASNQPQHF. The DNA of the CDR3 is TGTGCCACCAGCAACAGTAGGGGTGCTAGCAATCAGCCCCAGCATTTT.

The chain recombines TRBV10-3 with TRBJ2-7, with D perhaps given as TRBD1 or TRBD2 (5 bases each). Germline V gene sequence: CDR1 ENHRY, CDR2 SYGVKD. The CDR3 sequence is 10 residues long. The V and J ends lost 10 bases and 11 bases respectively, with 15 bases between them. The CDR3 DNA follows: TGTGCCACTGGGGACGGGTTTAAGTACTTC. It yields the protein CATGDGFKYF.

This clonotype was found a few times. This chain joins TRBV28 and TRBJ1-1; the match to TRBD1 covers 11 bases. Germline CDR1 reads MDHEN; CDR2 reads SYDVKM. This CDR3 is built from 14 residues. J lost 9 bases, V lost 4 bases, and 7 bases had no gene match. For the CDR3, the DNA is TGTGCCAGCAGTTGGACAGGGGGCGGGCGTAAAGCTTTCTTT. This translates into CASSWTGGGRKAFF.

This clonotype was observed many times. This chain joins TRBV19 and TRBJ1-1; TRBD1 might be the D (5 bases). Germline V gives CDR1 LNHDA, CDR2 SQIVND (reference sequence). The CDR3 length is 13 residues. V lost 10 bases to trimming and J lost 5 bases, with 17 bases between them. The CDR3 protein is CATSPTGQTEAFF. DNA of the CDR3: TGTGCCACTAGCCCCACGGGGCAGACTGAAGCTTTCTTT.

This rearrangement joins TRBV6-5 to TRBJ1-1; 7 nucleotides align to TRBD1. The ends lost 0 bases at V and 10 bases at J; junction bases unmatched: 17. The germline CDR1 and CDR2 sequences are MNHEY and SVGAGI. The CDR3 length is 17 residues. CDR3 protein: CASSYSMSAGGGMGAFF. The CDR3 DNA reads TGTGCCAGCAGTTACTCGATGTCGGCAGGGGGAGGCATGGGAGCTTTCTTT.